Shown below are 23 T cell receptor beta chains from a single sample sequenced in a study of shared clonotypes between healthy human individuals. Here immunoSEQ multiplex PCR was the method, and the copy in TCRdb shows in-frame clones only, minus some. The sample carries 450,000 to 500,000 clones, approximately 82% recorded once. Sequencing used PBMCs. The origin of the receptors is a woman aged 35 to 49 in good health. Some clones in this sample may be carry-over from other donors' samples.

The rearrangement joins TRBV5-1 to TRBJ2-7, with 10 bases lining up with TRBD1. Germline lookup yields CDR1 SGHRS and CDR2 YFSETQ. The CDR3 consists of 16 residues. J was trimmed by 0 bases and V by 4 bases; bases with no gene match: 7. CDR3 sequence (DNA): TGCGCCAGCAGCGCCTCCGGGACAGGGGCCTCCTACGAGCAGTACTTC. This codes for CASSASGTGASYEQYF.

The genes are TRBV9 and TRBJ2-1; 10 positions agree with TRBD2. The CDR3 sequence is 16 residues long. The germline gives CDR1 SGDLS, CDR2 YYNGEE. V lost 4 bases to trimming and J lost 6 bases; unmatched junction nucleotides: 10. The CDR3 DNA reads TGTGCCAGCAGCTCACCTTTAGCGGGAGGCCTCAATGAGCAGTTCTTC. Translation: CASSSPLAGGLNEQFF.

The genes are TRBV28 and TRBJ2-7, with 8 bases lining up with TRBD1. The CDR3 is 14 residues long. Germline V gives CDR1 MDHEN, CDR2 SYDVKM. The J segment lost 5 bases and the V segment lost 6 bases, leaving 9 bases of the junction unmatched. This CDR3 reads CASSSGQGGDEQYF. Here the CDR3 DNA reads TGTGCCAGCAGCTCCGGACAGGGTGGTGACGAGCAGTACTTC.

To note about this clone: This is likely an artifact of a read error, given a far larger clone one base away. This sequence joins TRBV6-1 and TRBJ1-1; a weak D match, TRBD1 (5 bases). Germline V lookup: CDR1 MNHNS, CDR2 SASEGT. This CDR3 is built from 14 residues. CDR3 region: CAGSEGEETAEAFF. In DNA, the CDR3 is TGTGCCGGCAGTGAAGGGGAGGAGACAGCGGAAGCTTTCTTT.

This clone occurred once. The genes are TRBV2 and TRBJ2-6; 9 nucleotides agree with TRBD1. The ends lost 6 bases at V and 1 base at J; junction bases unmatched: 7. Germline V lookup: CDR1 SNHLY, CDR2 FYNNEI. This CDR3 has 17 residues. CDR3 sequence (DNA): TGTGCCAGCAGCCGGGACAGGGTTGTATCTGGGGCCAACGTCCTGACTTTC. Amino acids: CASSRDRVVSGANVLTF.

The chain combines TRBV29-1 with TRBJ1-1, with a tentative D call TRBD1 (6 bases). The CDR3 has 13 residues. Germline CDR1 SQVTM, CDR2 ANQGSEA. The germline V and J ends were trimmed by 6 bases and 1 base, with 12 bases remaining between them. The CDR3 sequence is CSVDRGANTEAFF. The CDR3 DNA follows: TGCAGCGTCGATCGGGGGGCGAACACTGAAGCTTTCTTT.

The chain joins TRBV5-6 to TRBJ2-2; the D is unclear. Trimming stripped 3 bases from V and 6 bases from J, with 12 bases between. Germline V lookup: CDR1 SGHDT, CDR2 YYEEEE. This CDR3 is built from 14 residues. CDR3 nucleotide sequence: TGTGCCAGCAGCTCCCTTGTGGTCGCCGGGGAGCTGTTTTTT. Protein sequence: CASSSLVVAGELFF.

As to this clone: A much larger clone lies a single base off, so this may be a read error. Other DNA sequences in the same sample also yield this CDR3. V usage is TRBV10-3 and J usage is TRBJ2-2, with D perhaps TRBD2 (6 bases). This CDR3 region has 13 residues. Germline CDR1 and CDR2: ENHRY and SYGVKD. CDR3 residues: CATGDPPGGELFF. The CDR3 DNA follows: TGTGCTACGGGGGACCCGCCGGGCGGGGAGCTGTTTTTT.

The chain has TRBV4-2 and TRBJ2-6, with 9 bases identical to TRBD2. The CDR3 length is 19 residues. Looked up from germline, CDR1 is LGHNA and CDR2 is YNFKEQ. The ends lost 0 bases at V and 0 bases at J; junction bases unmatched: 6. This chain's CDR3 is CASSQELGGRASGANVLTF. CDR3 nucleotide sequence: TGTGCCAGCAGCCAAGAACTCGGCGGGAGGGCCTCTGGGGCCAACGTCCTGACTTTC.

V usage is TRBV5-4 and J usage is TRBJ1-2; 7 bases line up with TRBD1. With 5 bases clipped from V and 6 bases from J, the junction kept 13 bases outside the gene matches. Looked up from germline, CDR1 is SGHNT and CDR2 is YYREEE (reference sequence). The CDR3 totals 15 residues. The CDR3 protein is CASRHLQGRKDGYTF. CDR3 nucleotide sequence: TGTGCCAGCAGGCACCTACAGGGGCGGAAAGATGGCTACACCTTC.

The chain couples TRBV6-5 to TRBJ2-1, with 10 bases lining up with TRBD1. In germline, CDR1 is MNHEY, CDR2 SVGAGI. This CDR3 is 16 amino acids long. J gave up 6 bases and V 0 bases, and 5 bases lay outside the gene matches. CDR3: CASSYSRDRGLNEQFF. The DNA of the CDR3 is TGTGCCAGCAGTTACTCCCGGGACAGGGGCCTCAATGAGCAGTTCTTC.

This clone occurred once. The chain couples TRBV5-1 to TRBJ2-7; 8 positions match TRBD2. Germline V gives CDR1 SGHRS, CDR2 YFSETQ. Losses at the gene ends were 0 bases for V and 2 bases for J; bases not matched to a gene: 4. The CDR3 is 15 amino acids. CDR3: CASSLVVSGTYEQYF. As DNA, the CDR3 is TGCGCCAGCAGCTTGGTGGTTAGCGGGACCTACGAGCAGTACTTC.

The chain is built from TRBV28 and TRBJ1-2; perhaps TRBD1 as D (5 bases). Between the trimmed V and J ends, which lost 2 bases and 4 bases, there was a span of 14 bases. The CDR3 totals 15 residues. From germline, CDR1 is MDHEN and CDR2 SYDVKM. For the CDR3, the DNA is TGTGCCAGCAGTTTAGGGGGTTTACCCCCCTATGGCTACACCTTC. Protein product: CASSLGGLPPYGYTF.

This clone was observed a single time. This chain links TRBV7-2 with TRBJ1-4, with 7 positions matching TRBD1. Germline V CDR1 and CDR2: SGHTA, FQGNSA. The CDR3 is made up of 15 amino acids. V gave up 3 bases and J gave up 7 bases; unmatched junction bases: 8. The CDR3 loop reads CASSFQGGVGEKLFF. DNA for the CDR3: TGTGCCAGCAGCTTCCAGGGGGGTGTTGGTGAAAAACTGTTTTTT.

This chain uses TRBV13 with TRBJ2-7; the match to TRBD2 covers 9 bases. Germline V gene data show CDR1 as PRHDT and CDR2 as FYEKMQ (reference sequence). J gave up 2 bases and V 3 bases, and 2 bases lay outside the gene matches. The CDR3 spans 14 residues. CDR3 coding DNA: TGTGCCAGCAGCTTGGGACTAGCAACCTACGAGCAGTACTTC. Amino acid sequence: CASSLGLATYEQYF.

Concerning this clone itself: Other DNA sequences within the sample encode an identical CDR3. CDR3 sequence reads: CASSLEMNTEAFF. The CDR3, as DNA: TGTGCCAGCAGCTTGGAAATGAACACTGAAGCTTTCTTT. The V and J genes are TRBV11-2 and TRBJ1-1, with D uncertain. CDR3 length equals 13 residues. Germline assignment: CDR1 SGHAT and CDR2 FQNNGV. Trimming removed 3 bases at V and 0 bases at J, with 5 bases between.

With respect to this clone: Other nucleotide sequences from this sample produce the same CDR3. The J gene is TRBJ2-1, the V gene TRBV18; D is uncertain. V shed 2 bases and J shed 0 bases, with 8 bases lying between them. The CDR3 extends over 15 amino acids. The germline V gene encodes CDR1 KGHSH and CDR2 LQKENI. The DNA of the CDR3 is TGTGCCAGCTCACCAAGTGGTAGCTCCTACAATGAGCAGTTCTTC. Residues: CASSPSGSSYNEQFF.

The V and J genes are TRBV5-6 and TRBJ1-2; D remains ambiguous. The V end lost 3 bases, the J end lost 4 bases, and 19 bases lay between the germline ends. This CDR3 contains 16 residues. Germline values: CDR1 SGHDT, CDR2 YYEEEE. The DNA of the CDR3 is TGTGCCAGCAGCTCATCGGTAATGGATGCCGTCTATGGCTACACCTTC. It is translated as CASSSSVMDAVYGYTF.

This clone has a single count. V and J are TRBV28 and TRBJ1-5; 10 bases map to TRBD1. The CDR3 runs 16 residues. Germline lookup yields CDR1 MDHEN and CDR2 SYDVKM. V shed 6 bases, J shed 1 base, and the junction held 6 bases outside the gene matches. The CDR3 DNA reads TGTGCCAGCAGCCGACAGGGGGCTCGGAGCAATCAGCCCCAGCATTTT. Amino acids: CASSRQGARSNQPQHF.

The V call is TRBV28, the J call TRBJ2-5; the D gene is possibly TRBD2 (6 bases). V lost 5 bases to trimming and J lost 1 base, with 14 bases between them. This CDR3 spans 15 amino acids. Germline V gene sequence: CDR1 MDHEN, CDR2 SYDVKM. The CDR3 DNA follows: TGTGCCAGCAGTGCCGGGATAGCGGCCCAAGAGACCCAGTACTTC. This translates into CASSAGIAAQETQYF.

This clone was detected a few times. CDR3 DNA: TGTGCCAGTAGTATTGGGACGAGAACGGACACTGAAGCTTTCTTT. Encoded protein: CASSIGTRTDTEAFF. The V call is TRBV19, the J call TRBJ1-1; maybe TRBD1 (5 bases). This CDR3 contains 15 residues. CDR1 and CDR2 from the germline V gene are LNHDA and SQIVND (reference sequence). V shed 3 bases and J shed 3 bases, with 14 bases lying between them.

This clone was counted once. The J gene is TRBJ2-5, the V gene TRBV7-2; TRBD2 aligns across 12 bases. From germline, CDR1 is SGHTA and CDR2 FQGNSA. V was clipped by 3 bases and J by 7 bases; unmatched bases: 6. This CDR3 has 15 amino acids. In nucleotides, the CDR3 is TGTGCCAGCAGCTTGCGACTAGCGGGAGAGGGGACCCAGTACTTC. It yields the protein CASSLRLAGEGTQYF.

This chain uses TRBV10-2 with TRBJ1-6, with TRBD1 identical over 7 bases. V shed 6 bases and J 7 bases; nucleotides not matched to a gene: 9. Germline loops: CDR1 WSHSY, CDR2 SAAADI. This CDR3 spans 15 amino acids. This CDR3 reads CASRIDRERNSPLHF. CDR3 coding DNA: TGCGCCAGCAGGATCGACAGGGAGAGGAATTCACCCCTCCACTTT.